The 23 T cell receptor beta chains reported below all come from one sample, sequenced in a study of blood T cells in healthy people across ages. Next came a second PCR, run for roughly 6 to 11 cycles, which used a sample-barcoded 5' primer along with a J-beta primer mix. MiXCR was run by TCRdb on the 5' RACE reads, yielding one entry per CDR3 protein. The sample includes about 830,000 distinct CDR3 sequences, around 68% seen only once; the top ten take roughly a quarter. The sequenced sample consisted of blood. These receptors were obtained from a man aged 25-45 years in good health.

The V gene is TRBV5-1, the J gene TRBJ2-4; perhaps TRBD2 as D (5 bases). CDR1 is SGHRS and CDR2 is YFSETQ in the germline V gene. The CDR3 totals 15 residues. The V and J ends lost 6 bases and 13 bases respectively, with 26 bases between them. The CDR3 coding sequence is TGCGCCAGCACCACAGCGGCCATAGACCACAATGAGCAGTACTTC. Its translation is CASTTAAIDHNEQYF.

This clonotype occurred a few times. The chain recombines TRBV4-3 with TRBJ2-5, with 10 bases lining up with TRBD1. The CDR3 runs to 13 residues. Looked up from germline, CDR1 is LGHNA and CDR2 is YSLEER. V gave up 2 bases and J gave up 11 bases; unmatched junction bases: 5. CDR3: CASSQSGTGVQYF. The DNA of the CDR3 is TGCGCCAGCAGCCAATCCGGGACAGGGGTGCAGTACTTC.

This sequence joins TRBV21-1 and TRBJ2-7. TRBV21-1 is tagged as a pseudogene. This CDR3 has 14 amino acids. The CDR3 loop is CASSKAEDSYEQYF. The CDR3 region has the DNA TGTGCCAGCAGCAAAGCCGAGGACTCCTACGAGCAGTACTTC.

V and J are TRBV3-1 and TRBJ2-1, with 9 bases aligning to TRBD2. This CDR3 contains 16 residues. Germline assignment: CDR1 LGHDT and CDR2 YNNKEL (reference sequence). J was trimmed by 8 bases and V by 1 base; bases with no gene match: 9. The CDR3 loop reads CASSQGRRGGLDEQFF. In DNA, the CDR3 is TGTGCCAGCAGCCAAGGCAGGCGGGGGGGCTTGGATGAGCAGTTCTTC.

The chain links TRBV10-3 to TRBJ2-1; 7 positions match TRBD1. The J call is doubtful: the DNA matches TRBJ2-7 better. The CDR3 contains 16 residues. Germline V gene lookup returns CDR1 ENHRY and CDR2 SYGVKD. The CDR3 DNA is TGTGCCATCAGTGATCCGGACAGGAGCTCCTACAATGAGCAGTACTTC. Its translation is CAISDPDRSSYNEQYF.

The chain uses TRBV6-1 and TRBJ1-2; D unresolved. The ends were cut back, 3 bases at V and 5 bases at J, with 19 bases in the middle. The CDR3 sequence is 16 residues long. CDR1 is MNHNS and CDR2 is SASEGT in the germline V gene. CDR3 region: CASSEAGGRARYGYTF. DNA for the CDR3: TGTGCCAGCAGTGAGGCCGGAGGTAGGGCGCGGTATGGCTACACCTTC.

The chain couples TRBV24-1 to TRBJ2-5, with D possibly TRBD1 on 7 matching bases. The CDR3 runs to 17 residues. CDR1 KGHDR and CDR2 SFDVKD come from the germline V gene. Trimming took 0 bases from V and 4 from J, leaving 17 bases between them. The CDR3 bases are TGTGCCACCAGTGATTTGGGAGACAGGGAGGTTGGAGAGACCCAGTACTTC. It yields the protein CATSDLGDREVGETQYF.

This chain uses TRBV10-3 with TRBJ2-7; 7 positions agree with TRBD1. The CDR3 has 13 residues. The V segment lost 6 bases and the J segment 0 bases; nucleotides outside the gene matches: 2. CDR1 is ENHRY, CDR2 SYGVKD, per germline. CDR3 bases: TGTGCCATCAGGGACAGGAGCTCCTACGAGCAGTACTTC. It translates to CAIRDRSSYEQYF.

This clonotype was observed a few times. In DNA form, the CDR3 reads TGCAGCGTTGTGCAGGTACCCTATCGTGAGCAGTTCTTC. Protein: CSVVQVPYREQFF. This chain uses TRBV29-1 with TRBJ2-1; no firm D call. V was cut by 4 bases and J by 9 bases, with 16 bases left in between. The CDR3 runs 13 residues. Germline V CDR1 and CDR2: SQVTM, ANQGSEA.

In its sample, this clonotype was seen once. This chain uses TRBV20-1 with TRBJ1-6; TRBD1 matches 7 bases. The CDR3 is 16 amino acids. After removal of 2 bases from V and 0 bases from J, the junction contained 4 bases not matched to a gene. Germline CDR1 DFQATT, CDR2 SNEGSKA (reference sequence). CDR3 amino acids: CSARPTGSSYNSPLHF. The DNA for the CDR3 is TGCAGTGCTAGACCGACAGGGAGCTCCTATAATTCACCCCTCCACTTT.

This clonotype was picked up a small number of times. V usage is TRBV11-3 and J usage is TRBJ2-1; no clear D gene. This CDR3 has 14 amino acids. The V end lost 0 bases, the J end lost 8 bases, and 11 bases lay between the germline ends. The germline gives CDR1 SGHNT, CDR2 YENEEA. The CDR3 DNA reads TGTGCCAGCAGCTTAGATCCTTCGCACCATGAGCAGTTCTTC. Protein: CASSLDPSHHEQFF.

The chain combines TRBV7-9 with TRBJ1-5; D gene unclear. There are 15 residues in the CDR3. Between the trimmed V and J ends, which lost 3 bases and 0 bases, there was a span of 9 bases. CDR1 SEHNR and CDR2 FQNEAQ come from the germline V gene (reference sequence). CDR3 in DNA: TGTGCCAGCAGCTTGGAGGACCTTAGCAATCAGCCCCAGCATTTT. This codes for CASSLEDLSNQPQHF.

J is TRBJ2-1 and V is TRBV5-1; D possibly corresponds to TRBD1 (6 bases). The V end lost 5 bases, the J end lost 5 bases, and 11 bases lay between the germline ends. Germline V gene sequence: CDR1 SGHRS, CDR2 YFSETQ. The CDR3 length is 13 residues. CDR3: CASRRGSNNEQFF. The CDR3 coding sequence is TGCGCCAGCAGGAGGGGGTCGAACAATGAGCAGTTCTTC.

V usage is TRBV3-1 and J usage is TRBJ2-5, with 7 positions matching TRBD2. This CDR3 has 16 residues. The V gene's germline CDR1 is LGHDT and CDR2 YNNKEL (reference sequence). Germline trimming cut 1 base from V and 7 bases from J; bases unmatched to any gene: 12. CDR3 in amino acids: CASSQARLAEEGTQYF. CDR3 sequence (DNA): TGTGCCAGCAGCCAAGCGCGTCTAGCGGAGGAAGGGACCCAGTACTTC.

The CDR3 nucleotides are TGCGCCAGCAGCCAAGATGAAGAGGGATTGAACTATGGCTACACCTTC. This gives the protein CASSQDEEGLNYGYTF. The J gene is TRBJ1-2, the V gene TRBV4-3; no firm D call. CDR1 is LGHNA and CDR2 is YSLEER in the germline V gene. This CDR3 spans 16 amino acids. The V gene lost 0 bases and the J gene lost 2 bases, with 13 bases spanning the gap.

The CDR3 sequence is CASDAGGLINNEQFF. CDR3 in DNA: TGTGCCAGCGATGCGGGGGGGCTCATTAACAATGAGCAGTTCTTC. The chain joins TRBV12-3 or TRBV12-4 to TRBJ2-1; 9 bases fit TRBD2. The CDR3 totals 15 residues. V shed 8 bases and J 5 bases; nucleotides not matched to a gene: 10.

V is TRBV6-5 and J is TRBJ2-1, with 7 bases identical to TRBD2. Losses at the gene ends were 6 bases for V and 13 bases for J; bases not matched to a gene: 18. CDR3 length equals 15 residues. The V gene's germline CDR1 is MNHEY and CDR2 SVGAGI. The CDR3 loop reads CASRPGGLSEETQFF. CDR3 in DNA: TGTGCCAGCAGGCCGGGGGGTTTGTCGGAAGAGACCCAGTTCTTC.

Written as DNA, the CDR3 is TGTGCCAGCAGTGTCTCGGCTACAGGGAATCAGCCCCAGCATTTT. Translated, it gives CASSVSATGNQPQHF. V usage is TRBV6-4 and J usage is TRBJ1-5; the D gene is possibly TRBD1 (6 bases). The CDR3 runs 15 residues. CDR1 and CDR2 from the germline V gene are MRHNA and SNTAGT. Trimming cost V 4 bases and J 4 bases, with 14 bases left between them.

The chain uses TRBV7-8 and TRBJ2-5; possible D gene TRBD2, 6 bases. Trimming left V 5 bases short and J 5 bases short, with 15 bases between. Per the germline V gene, CDR1 is SGHVS and CDR2 is FQNEAQ. CDR3 length equals 14 residues. In nucleotides, the CDR3 is TGTGCCAGCAGCCTCCGTGGACGGGGGGAGACCCAGTACTTC. It yields the protein CASSLRGRGETQYF.

The CDR3 reads CSAGWLAEVQETQYF. CDR3 nucleotide sequence: TGCAGTGCTGGGTGGCTAGCGGAGGTACAAGAGACCCAGTACTTC. The V call is TRBV20-1, the J call TRBJ2-5; 7 bases fit TRBD2. Germline CDR1 reads DFQATT; CDR2 reads SNEGSKA (reference sequence). V lost 5 bases and J lost 2; bases outside the gene matches: 11. This CDR3 spans 15 amino acids.

This clonotype has just a few counts. The chain has TRBV7-2 and TRBJ2-7; D is possibly TRBD1 or TRBD2 (6 bases each). This CDR3 is built from 13 residues. The V gene's germline CDR1 is SGHTA and CDR2 FQGNSA. V was cut by 7 bases and J by 7 bases, with 17 bases left in between. The CDR3 protein is CASIGGNKKEQYF. As DNA, the CDR3 is TGTGCCAGCATAGGGGGGAATAAGAAAGAGCAGTACTTC.

Only a few counts were recorded for this clonotype. The gene calls are TRBV20-1 and TRBJ2-5, with a possible D match to TRBD2 (5 bases). The germline V gene has CDR1 DFQATT and CDR2 SNEGSKA (reference sequence). The CDR3 extends over 11 amino acids. The chain's CDR3 is CGSGRGETQYF. The CDR3 DNA sequence: TGCGGCAGCGGCAGAGGGGAGACCCAGTACTTC.

The V gene is TRBV2, the J gene TRBJ2-7, with TRBD2 matching over 11 bases. Germline V CDR1 and CDR2: SNHLY, FYNNEI. The CDR3 length is 16 residues. J was trimmed by 7 bases and V by 6 bases; bases with no gene match: 14. The CDR3 loop reads CASRAPGTSGINEQYF. The CDR3 DNA is TGTGCCAGCAGGGCCCCCGGGACTAGCGGAATCAATGAGCAGTACTTC.